This T cell receptor beta chain was obtained from a study of Ad26.COV2.S vaccination and SARS-CoV-2 variants. About the study: The COV1001 Ad26.COV2.S trial arm included the donor.

Comments on this clone: The antigen is unknown.

Treatment reported: 15 to 20 received Ad26.COV2.S at low or high dose, single or two shots; five or six received placebo; per-sample allocation not given. It was on day 63 after the first vaccine or placebo injection that samples were taken. The individual, an adult aged 18-55 years, was a donor in Boston. The assay was immunoSEQ multiplex PCR, and TCRdb's table has in-frame clones only and misses some. The sample yields around 300,000 clones, 80% to 90% seen once. General study results and limits: Placebo recipients trailed vaccine recipients in spike-specific TCR breadth.

The sequencing here drew on peripheral blood, taken in a trial of Ad26.COV2.S vaccine versus placebo. This clonotype originated in a person between 18 and 59 years old who received the Ad26.COV2.S COVID-19 vaccine or a placebo.

The CDR3 is CASSSLGAGGNQPQHF. The CDR3 DNA sequence: TGTGCCAGCAGCTCCCTAGGGGCTGGGGGCAATCAGCCCCAGCATTTT. The rearrangement uses TRBV6-2 or TRBV6-3 and TRBJ1-5, with a weak D call TRBD1 (5 bases). The ends were cut back, 6 bases at V and 2 bases at J, with 17 bases in the middle. From germline, CDR1 is MNHEY and CDR2 SVGEGT. CDR3 size: 16 residues.